The rows below give T cell receptor beta chains drawn from one sample of a study of blood T cell repertoires in COVID-19. TCRdb's table, derived via immunoSEQ multiplex PCR, lists solely in-frame clones and lacks some. The repertoire holds around 140,000 clones, around 80% seen once, with 4.5% in the top ten. Input material: peripheral blood. The receptors derive from a woman at least 80 years old with active or convalescent COVID-19. CDR3s include the opening cysteine and the closing phenylalanine or tryptophan. The order of the fields is J gene, D gene, clone size, V gene, CDR3 protein, CDR3 DNA. D genes are given only for firm matches. Size tells how often a clone was seen (once, few, many) or the class of an expanded clone, and some rows leave it out.

TRBJ2-3,-,few,TRBV6-6,CASSYQLAADTQYF,TGTGCCAGCAGTTACCAATTAGCGGCAGATACGCAGTATTTT
TRBJ2-7,TRBD1,once,TRBV2,CASSKQGAGGPYEQYF,TGTGCCAGCAGTAAACAAGGGGCAGGGGGCCCCTACGAGCAGTACTTC
TRBJ2-3,TRBD2,few,TRBV2,CASSERGGYTDTQYF,TGTGCCAGCAGTGAACGGGGGGGATACACAGATACGCAGTATTTT
TRBJ2-1,-,-,TRBV30,CAWSALANEQFF,TGTGCCTGGAGTGCACTAGCCAATGAGCAGTTCTTC
TRBJ2-3,-,-,TRBV7-9,CASSLAQGGGPLGTDTQYF,TGTGCCAGCAGCTTAGCCCAAGGGGGGGGGCCGTTGGGCACAGATACGCAGTATTTT
TRBJ2-2,-,-,TRBV7-6,CASSLALTTGSNTGELFF,TGTGCCAGCAGCTTAGCCCTAACGACAGGTTCAAACACCGGGGAGCTGTTTTTT
TRBJ2-3,TRBD2,-,TRBV19,CASSLGTSGTSTDTQYF,TGTGCCAGTAGTCTCGGGACTAGCGGGACTAGCACAGATACGCAGTATTTT
TRBJ2-3,TRBD2,-,TRBV5-6,CASSLGTSATDTQYF,TGTGCCAGCAGCTTGGGGACTAGCGCTACAGATACGCAGTATTTT
TRBJ2-1,TRBD1,-,TRBV5-4,CASSMDRGHEQFF,TGTGCCAGCAGCATGGACAGGGGTCATGAGCAGTTCTTC
TRBJ2-7,-,-,TRBV27,CASSALQGTLGEQYF,TGTGCCAGCAGTGCACTACAGGGCACACTGGGCGAGCAGTACTTC
TRBJ1-6,TRBD1,-,TRBV30,CAWSRETGGRSPLHF,TGTGCCTGGAGTAGAGAAACAGGGGGCCGGTCACCCCTCCACTTT
TRBJ2-5,-,-,TRBV7-2,CASSLTGTQYF,TGTGCCAGCAGCTTAACAGGGACCCAGTACTTC
TRBJ1-1,-,once,TRBV7-9,CASSLSVTEAFF,TGTGCCAGCAGCTTATCGGTCACTGAAGCTTTCTTT
TRBJ1-5,-,-,TRBV28,CASSLPGQPQHF,TGTGCCAGCAGTTTACCGGGGCAGCCCCAGCATTTT
TRBJ1-5,TRBD1,-,TRBV19,CASSFQGAGQPQHF,TGTGCCAGTAGTTTCCAGGGGGCAGGTCAGCCCCAGCATTTT
TRBJ1-2,TRBD1,-,TRBV7-8,CASSLGGQGGGYTF,TGTGCCAGCAGCTTAGGGGGGCAGGGGGGTGGCTACACCTTC
TRBJ2-2,-,-,TRBV6-2/TRBV6-3,CASSYSGTGELFF,TGTGCCAGCAGTTATTCCGGGACAGGGGAGCTGTTTTTT
TRBJ2-5,TRBD1,-,TRBV9,CASSRRQGRETQYF,TGTGCCAGCAGCAGACGACAGGGGCGAGAGACCCAGTACTTC
TRBJ1-6,TRBD1,-,TRBV10-1,CASSGQGTTPLHF,TGCGCCAGCAGTGGACAGGGAACAACACCCCTCCACTTT
TRBJ1-2,-,-,TRBV30,CAWSGATGSYTF,TGTGCCTGGAGTGGCGCCACAGGCAGCTACACCTTC
TRBJ1-1,TRBD1,-,TRBV28,CASGYHGTGNTEAFF,TGTGCCAGCGGGTACCACGGGACAGGGAACACTGAAGCTTTCTTT
TRBJ1-2,-,once,TRBV7-9,CASSLASGGLRPTGYTF,TGTGCCAGCAGCTTAGCCTCGGGTGGGTTACGTCCCACGGGCTACACCTTC